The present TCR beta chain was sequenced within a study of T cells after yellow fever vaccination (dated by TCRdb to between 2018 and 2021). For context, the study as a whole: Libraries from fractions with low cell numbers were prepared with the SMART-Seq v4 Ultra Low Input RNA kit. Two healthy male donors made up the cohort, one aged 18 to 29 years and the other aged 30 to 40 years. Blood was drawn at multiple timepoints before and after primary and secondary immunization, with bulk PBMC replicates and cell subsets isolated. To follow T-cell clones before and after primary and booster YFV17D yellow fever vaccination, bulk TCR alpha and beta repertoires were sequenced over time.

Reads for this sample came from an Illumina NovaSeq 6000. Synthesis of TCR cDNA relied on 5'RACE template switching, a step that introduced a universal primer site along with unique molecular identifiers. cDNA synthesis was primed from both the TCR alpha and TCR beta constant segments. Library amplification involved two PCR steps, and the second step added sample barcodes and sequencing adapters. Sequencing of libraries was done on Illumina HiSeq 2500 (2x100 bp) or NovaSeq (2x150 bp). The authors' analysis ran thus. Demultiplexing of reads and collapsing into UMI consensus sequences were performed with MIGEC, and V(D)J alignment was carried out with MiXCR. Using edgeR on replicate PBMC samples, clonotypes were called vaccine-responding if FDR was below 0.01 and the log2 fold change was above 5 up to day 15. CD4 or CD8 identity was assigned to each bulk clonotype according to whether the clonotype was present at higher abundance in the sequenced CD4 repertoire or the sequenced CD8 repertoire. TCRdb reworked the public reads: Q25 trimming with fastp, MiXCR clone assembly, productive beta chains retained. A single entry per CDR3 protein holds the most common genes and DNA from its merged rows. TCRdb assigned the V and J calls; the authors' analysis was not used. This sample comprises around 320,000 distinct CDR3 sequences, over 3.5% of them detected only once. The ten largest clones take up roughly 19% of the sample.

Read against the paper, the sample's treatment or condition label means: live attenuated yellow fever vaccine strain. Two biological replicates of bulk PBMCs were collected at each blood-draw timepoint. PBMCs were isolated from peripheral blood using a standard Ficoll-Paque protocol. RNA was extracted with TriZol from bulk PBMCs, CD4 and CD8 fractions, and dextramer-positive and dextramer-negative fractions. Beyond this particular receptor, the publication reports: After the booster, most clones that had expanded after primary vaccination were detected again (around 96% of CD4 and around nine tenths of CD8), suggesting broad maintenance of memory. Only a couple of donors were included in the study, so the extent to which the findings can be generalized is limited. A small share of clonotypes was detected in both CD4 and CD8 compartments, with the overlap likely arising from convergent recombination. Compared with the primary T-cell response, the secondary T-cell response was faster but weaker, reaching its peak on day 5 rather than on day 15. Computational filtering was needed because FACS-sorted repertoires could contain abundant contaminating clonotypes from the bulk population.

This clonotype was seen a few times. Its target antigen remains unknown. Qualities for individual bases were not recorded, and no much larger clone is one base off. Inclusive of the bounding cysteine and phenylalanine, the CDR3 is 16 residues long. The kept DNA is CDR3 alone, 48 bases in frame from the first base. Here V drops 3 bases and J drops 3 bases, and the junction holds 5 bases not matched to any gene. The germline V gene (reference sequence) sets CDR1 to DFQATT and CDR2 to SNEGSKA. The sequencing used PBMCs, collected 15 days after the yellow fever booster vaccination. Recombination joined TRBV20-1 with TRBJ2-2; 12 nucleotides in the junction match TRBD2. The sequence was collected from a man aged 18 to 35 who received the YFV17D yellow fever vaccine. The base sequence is TGCAGTGCTAGGATGGCTAGCGGGGGGGACACCGGGGAGCTGTTTTTT. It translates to CSARMASGGDTGELFF.